This T cell receptor (beta chain) was identified in a study of radiotherapy plus CTLA-4 blockade in lung cancer. Overall study: Patients showed objective responses in under 20% of cases, and disease control was achieved by under 40%.

General study points: Interferon-beta and early blood T cell clone dynamics reportedly predicted response best.

The data were produced by immunoSEQ multiplex PCR, yet TCRdb's version contains in-frame clones alone and is incomplete. The repertoire consists of 100,000 to 150,000 clones, with just under 90% occurring once and the leading ten covering roughly 7%. Notes on this clone: As yet, its antigen is unknown.

This CDR3 has 10 residues. V lost 2 bases, J lost 10 bases, and 6 bases lay in between. Germline assignment: CDR1 GTSNPN and CDR2 SVGIG (reference sequence). With ipilimumab providing CTLA-4 blockade, focal radiation was administered to patients who had chemo-refractory metastatic non-small-cell lung cancer. The V call is TRBV30, the J call TRBJ2-1, with D unresolved. The clonotype originates from a human donor with non-small cell lung cancer that progressed on radiotherapy plus ipilimumab. Sequencing was performed on peripheral blood, taken from a patient treated with radiotherapy plus ipilimumab. CDR3: CAWSQREQFF. CDR3 in DNA: TGTGCCTGGAGTCAGAGGGAGCAGTTCTTC.